The 21 T cell receptor beta chains given below trace back to one sample, sequenced in a study of T cells in Graves' hyperthyroidism and ophthalmopathy. RNA transcripts provided the source from which TCR beta CDR3 regions were amplified. The HTBI set primed first-round TCR CDR3 RT-PCR. In TCRdb, the multiplex PCR reads were re-called with MiXCR into one record per CDR3 protein. The sample holds approximately 370,000 distinct CDR3 sequences, roughly 15% seen once. Sequencing was carried out using blood. The origin of the receptors is a woman in her twenties or thirties with Graves' hyperthyroidism that later progressed to Graves' ophthalmopathy.

This clonotype was observed at least ten times. The J gene is TRBJ2-7, the V gene TRBV5-1, with D possibly matching TRBD2 (6 bases). This CDR3 is built from 14 residues. Deletions cut 4 bases from V and 3 bases from J, with 14 bases between. The germline V gene encodes CDR1 SGHRS and CDR2 YFSETQ. CDR3 protein: CASSPGTLGYEQYF. For the CDR3, the DNA is TGCGCCAGCAGCCCAGGGACTCTCGGCTACGAGCAGTACTTC.

The chain has TRBV29-1 and TRBJ2-6; 10 bases are a match to TRBD2. The V gene's germline CDR1 is SQVTM and CDR2 ANQGSEA. Germline trimming cut 5 bases from V and 2 bases from J; bases unmatched to any gene: 6. The CDR3 totals 16 residues. CDR3 region: CSVRASGSTGANVLTF. The CDR3 DNA is TGCAGCGTTCGGGCTAGCGGGAGCACTGGGGCCAACGTCCTGACTTTC.

V usage is TRBV5-1 and J usage is TRBJ2-2; D is unclear. The CDR3 is made up of 15 amino acids. The V gene lost 0 bases and the J gene lost 2 bases, with 8 bases spanning the gap. CDR1 is SGHRS and CDR2 is YFSETQ in the germline V gene. CDR3 amino acids: CASSLASPNTGELFF. CDR3 sequence (DNA): TGCGCCAGCAGCTTGGCCAGCCCTAACACCGGGGAGCTGTTTTTT.

The chain is built from TRBV4-1 and TRBJ2-7, with D maybe TRBD1 (5 bases). The CDR3 covers 14 residues. Per germline, CDR1 MGHRA and CDR2 YSYEKL. Trimming took off 3 bases at V and 3 bases at J, with 12 bases between the two ends. The CDR3: CASSQGGQNYEQYF. The CDR3 nucleotides are TGCGCCAGCAGCCAGGGTGGACAAAACTACGAGCAGTACTTC.

This clonotype was picked up a small number of times. This chain connects TRBV4-1 to TRBJ1-4, with unresolved D. V lost 0 bases to trimming and J lost 8 bases, with 10 bases between them. The germline CDR1 and CDR2 sequences are MGHRA and YSYEKL. This CDR3 spans 14 amino acids. CDR3 in amino acids: CASSQERVDEKLFF. CDR3 sequence (DNA): TGCGCCAGCAGCCAAGAGAGGGTGGACGAAAAACTGTTTTTT.

V is TRBV29-1 and J is TRBJ2-7, with 12 positions matching TRBD1. The CDR3 covers 16 residues. Germline lookup yields CDR1 SQVTM and CDR2 ANQGSEA. J lost 3 bases, V lost 2 bases, and 8 bases had no gene match. This CDR3 is CSVENYGTGGIYEQYF. In DNA form, the CDR3 reads TGCAGCGTTGAAAATTACGGGACAGGGGGCATCTACGAGCAGTACTTC.

At least ten counts were recorded for this clonotype. The chain is built from TRBV5-1 and TRBJ2-1; TRBD2 matches 10 bases. V lost 1 base, J lost 8 bases, and 6 bases stayed unmatched. The CDR3 contains 15 residues. Germline V lookup: CDR1 SGHRS, CDR2 YFSETQ. CDR3 DNA: TGCGCCAGCAGCTTGTGGTCTAGCGGGAGTGATGAGCAGTTCTTC. Translating it yields CASSLWSSGSDEQFF.

This clonotype was found many times. The chain has TRBV2 and TRBJ2-1, with D perhaps being TRBD1 or TRBD2 (5 bases each). With 2 bases removed from V and 7 bases from J, the gap between germline ends came to 18 bases. This CDR3 is built from 16 residues. CDR1 and CDR2 from the germline V gene are SNHLY and FYNNEI. The DNA of the CDR3 is TGTGCCAGCAGTGAACTGGGGGTAAAGATGCGGAATGAGCAGTTCTTC. Translating it yields CASSELGVKMRNEQFF.

This clonotype turned up a few times. The chain couples TRBV4-1 to TRBJ1-1, with 9 bases that match TRBD1. The V gene's germline CDR1 is MGHRA and CDR2 YSYEKL. The CDR3 is made up of 16 amino acids. V shed 2 bases, J shed 7 bases, and the junction held 11 bases outside the gene matches. CDR3 DNA: TGCGCCAGCAGCCAACCACTTAACAGGGGGCTAGGTGAAGCTTTCTTT. Translated: CASSQPLNRGLGEAFF.

V is TRBV11-2 and J is TRBJ2-7; tentative D call: TRBD1 (6 bases). Germline lookup yields CDR1 SGHAT and CDR2 FQNNGV. This CDR3 has 15 residues. Trimming removed 0 bases at V and 2 bases at J, with 11 bases between. The CDR3 reads CASSLDYGTTYEQYF. The CDR3, as DNA: TGTGCCAGCAGCTTAGATTACGGGACAACCTACGAGCAGTACTTC.

Comments on this clonotype: A much larger clone sits a single nucleotide away, making a read error possible. The V gene is TRBV6-5, the J gene TRBJ1-5, with D unclear. The CDR3 runs 13 residues. Germline CDR1 is MNHEY and CDR2 is SVGAGI. The CDR3: CASSYLGNQAQHF. As DNA, the CDR3 is TGTGCCAGCAGTTACTTAGGGAATCAGGCCCAGCATTTT.

This clonotype came up many times. The V and J genes are TRBV28 and TRBJ2-7, with 10 positions matching TRBD1. With 4 bases clipped from V and 2 bases from J, the junction kept 11 bases outside the gene matches. The CDR3 extends over 17 amino acids. Germline CDR1 is MDHEN and CDR2 is SYDVKM. The CDR3 sequence: CASSSQGDRGVPYEQYF. CDR3 DNA sequence: TGTGCCAGCAGTTCTCAGGGGGACAGGGGAGTTCCCTACGAGCAGTACTTC. Full variable domain (outside the CDR3, taken from reference TRBV28 and TRBJ2-7): DVKVTQSSRYLVKRTGEKVFLECVQDMDHENMFWYRQDPGLGLRLIYFSYDVKMKEKGDIPEGYSVSREKKERFSLILESASTNQTSMYLCASSSQGDRGVPYEQYFGPGTRLTVT.

This clonotype was observed many times. The gene calls are TRBV2 and TRBJ1-2; TRBD1 might be the D (6 bases). V gave up 2 bases and J gave up 5 bases, with 18 bases separating them. The germline V gene has CDR1 SNHLY and CDR2 FYNNEI. The CDR3 contains 16 residues. The CDR3 spells CASSETGTPYTYGYTF. CDR3 DNA: TGTGCCAGCAGTGAAACCGGGACACCCTATACGTATGGCTACACCTTC.

This clonotype was seen at least ten times. V usage is TRBV12-3 or TRBV12-4 and J usage is TRBJ1-5, with D perhaps matching TRBD1 (6 bases). Trimming removed 6 bases from V and 2 bases from J, with 11 bases in between. This CDR3 has 14 amino acids. The CDR3 is CASRRSGGNQPQHF. The CDR3, as DNA: TGTGCCAGCAGGCGATCAGGGGGCAATCAGCCCCAGCATTTT.

This clonotype showed up just once. Possible read error: a much larger clone is one base away. The chain combines TRBV27 with TRBJ1-1, with TRBD1 identical over 7 bases. V lost 9 bases, J lost 0 bases, and 10 bases stayed unmatched. CDR3 length: 15 amino acids. The germline gives CDR1 MNHEY, CDR2 SMNVEV (reference sequence). In DNA, the CDR3 is TGTGCCAGAAGTCCTGACAGGGTAATGAACACTGAAGCTTTCTTT. Protein product: CARSPDRVMNTEAFF.

This clonotype was counted ten times or more. The chain employs TRBV20-1 and TRBJ2-1; no firm D call. V lost 5 bases and J lost 3, with 17 bases in between. This CDR3 has 15 amino acids. CDR1 and CDR2 from the germline V gene are DFQATT and SNEGSKA (reference sequence). The CDR3: CSASANQPLYNEQFF. In nucleotides, the CDR3 is TGCAGTGCTTCAGCGAATCAGCCCCTCTACAATGAGCAGTTCTTC.

This clonotype has more than one count but fewer than ten. The chain has TRBV19 and TRBJ2-1; 10 nucleotides align to TRBD1. With V trimmed by 5 bases and J by 4 bases, 5 bases remained unmatched. The germline V gene encodes CDR1 LNHDA and CDR2 SQIVND (reference sequence). This CDR3 region has 15 residues. CDR3: CASSPRQGAYNEQFF. The CDR3 DNA sequence: TGTGCCAGTAGTCCCAGACAGGGGGCTTACAATGAGCAGTTCTTC.

This clonotype was counted many times. V gene TRBV6-1 combines with J gene TRBJ2-7; 11 bases line up with TRBD1. CDR3 length: 16 residues. V lost 6 bases to trimming and J lost 9 bases; unmatched junction nucleotides: 16. Germline V gives CDR1 MNHNS, CDR2 SASEGT. CDR3 sequence: CASSPMIRDRGAGQYF. The CDR3 nucleotides read TGTGCCAGCAGCCCTATGATCCGGGACAGGGGGGCCGGGCAGTACTTC.

The chain combines TRBV12-3 or TRBV12-4 with TRBJ2-7, with no clear D. The CDR3 contains 13 residues. With 6 bases removed from V and 2 bases from J, the gap between germline ends came to 11 bases. This chain's CDR3 is CASSAVATYEQYF. The CDR3, as DNA: TGTGCCAGCAGCGCCGTTGCCACCTACGAGCAGTACTTC.

The rearrangement uses TRBV20-1 and TRBJ2-7, with 9 positions matching TRBD2. CDR1 DFQATT and CDR2 SNEGSKA come from the germline V gene (reference sequence). Germline trimming cut 6 bases from V and 0 bases from J; bases unmatched to any gene: 3. The CDR3 runs 13 residues. CDR3 nucleotides: TGCAGTGCCCTTAGCGGGAGCTCCTACGAGCAGTACGTC. Protein: CSALSGSSYEQYV.

V usage is TRBV15 and J usage is TRBJ2-1; D gene unclear. Germline V gene lookup returns CDR1 LNHNV and CDR2 YYDKDF (reference sequence). This CDR3 has 12 amino acids. V lost 3 bases and J lost 8, with 8 bases in between. CDR3 nucleotide sequence: TGTGCCACCAGCAGGGGCCGGGATGAGCAGTTCTTC. It codes for CATSRGRDEQFF. The full variable domain, its missing parts supplied by reference TRBV15 and TRBJ2-1, is DAMVIQNPRYQVTQFGKPVTLSCSQTLNHNVMYWYQQKSSQAPKLLFHYYDKDFNNEADTPDNFQSRRPNTSFCFLDIRSPGLGDTAMYLCATSRGRDEQFFGPGTRLTVL.